This T cell receptor (beta chain) was observed in a study of liver allograft versus peripheral blood T cells. Study at large: What was compared were the T cell receptor repertoires in transplanted livers and those in the peripheral blood of recipients.

Study-level findings and limits: Differences were reported between the T cell receptor repertoires inside liver allografts and those that were detected in peripheral blood.

The CDR3 spans 14 residues. Trimming stripped 0 bases from V and 3 bases from J, with 8 bases between. Germline lookup yields CDR1 MNHEY and CDR2 SVGAGI. Remarks on this clonotype: What it binds is unknown.

TCRdb passed the reads through MiXCR, listing each CDR3 protein once. This table holds roughly 14,000 distinct CDR3 sequences, 20% to 25% found once. V and J are TRBV6-5 and TRBJ1-1; a weak D match, TRBD1 (5 bases). This TCR came from a human patient who had a liver transplant. Some T cells may originate from the graft donor. Written as DNA, the CDR3 is TGTGCCAGCAGTTACTCGGGGGGGGACACTGAAGCTTTCTTT. Translation gives CASSYSGGDTEAFF.